The table lists the clone carrying this TCR beta chain with many counts. Its antigen is not known. These data come from a study of T cells in Graves' hyperthyroidism and ophthalmopathy. Overall study results and limits: Blood samples included most of the expanded thyroid clonotypes exceeding 0.001.

The TCR beta CDR3 regions underwent amplification using RNA transcripts as the source. Using the HTBI primer set, a first-round RT-PCR was run on the TCR CDR3. MiXCR, run by TCRdb on the multiplex PCR reads, gives a single entry per CDR3 protein. The repertoire holds 130,000 or so distinct CDR3 sequences, with 22% as singletons. Material: blood. This sequence was found in a woman between 45 and 60 years old with Graves' hyperthyroidism that later progressed to Graves' ophthalmopathy.

The CDR3 reads CATNPVRARGTEAFF. In DNA form, the CDR3 reads TGTGCCACCAACCCAGTCCGGGCGCGGGGTACTGAAGCTTTCTTT. The chain couples TRBV28 to TRBJ1-1; D gene ambiguous. Germline CDR1 and CDR2: MDHEN and SYDVKM. Trimming stripped 10 bases from V and 5 bases from J, with 23 bases between. The CDR3 extends over 15 amino acids.